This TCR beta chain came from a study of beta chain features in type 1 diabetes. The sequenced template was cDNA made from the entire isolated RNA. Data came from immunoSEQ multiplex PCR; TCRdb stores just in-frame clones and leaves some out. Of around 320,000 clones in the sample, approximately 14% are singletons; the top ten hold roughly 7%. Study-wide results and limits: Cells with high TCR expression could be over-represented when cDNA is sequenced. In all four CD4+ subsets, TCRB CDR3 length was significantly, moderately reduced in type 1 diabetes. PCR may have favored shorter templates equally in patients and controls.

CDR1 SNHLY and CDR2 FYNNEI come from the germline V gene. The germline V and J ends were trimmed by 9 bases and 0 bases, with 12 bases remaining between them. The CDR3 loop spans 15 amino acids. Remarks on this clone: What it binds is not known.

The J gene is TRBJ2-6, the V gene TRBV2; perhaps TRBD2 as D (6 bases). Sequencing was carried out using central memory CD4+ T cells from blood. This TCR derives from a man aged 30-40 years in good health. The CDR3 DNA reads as TGTGCCAGTAAAAGGGGACTCTCTGGGGCCAACGTCCTGACTTTC. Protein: CASKRGLSGANVLTF. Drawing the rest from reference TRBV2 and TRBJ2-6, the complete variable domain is EPEVTQTPSHQVTQMGQEVILRCVPISNHLYFYWYRQILGQKVEFLVSFYNNEISEKSEIFDDQFSVERPDGSNFTLKIRSTKLEDSAMYFCASKRGLSGANVLTFGAGSRLTVL.